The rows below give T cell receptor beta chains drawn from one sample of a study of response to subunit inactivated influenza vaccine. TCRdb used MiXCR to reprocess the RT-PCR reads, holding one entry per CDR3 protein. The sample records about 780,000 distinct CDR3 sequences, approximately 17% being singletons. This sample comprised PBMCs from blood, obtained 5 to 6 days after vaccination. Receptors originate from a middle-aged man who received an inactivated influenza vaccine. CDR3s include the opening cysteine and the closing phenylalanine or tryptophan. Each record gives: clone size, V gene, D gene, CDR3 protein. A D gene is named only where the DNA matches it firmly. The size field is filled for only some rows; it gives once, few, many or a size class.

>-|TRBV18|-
CASSPGIDYGYTF
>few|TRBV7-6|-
CASSPLTGNSYNEQFF
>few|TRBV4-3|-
CASSQDLRNSYEQYF
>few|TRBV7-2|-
CASSSFGPISGNTIYF
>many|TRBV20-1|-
CSARVHGSRNQPQHF
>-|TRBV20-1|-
CSARVSRVGANVLTF
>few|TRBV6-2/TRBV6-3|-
CASSRHNTEASF
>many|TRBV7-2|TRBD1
CASSRDRSHYGYTF
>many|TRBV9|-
CASSVGVAGRTGELFF
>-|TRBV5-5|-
CASSLARGEGGFETQYF
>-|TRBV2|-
CASRQTAAELFF
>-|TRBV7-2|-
CASSPAVPTRQYF
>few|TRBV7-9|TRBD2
CASSLELAGDPQYF
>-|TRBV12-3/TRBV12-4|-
CASSLYNRYTEAFF
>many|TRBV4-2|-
CASSQVGHTNEKLFF
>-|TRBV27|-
CASSYSGLANTGELFF
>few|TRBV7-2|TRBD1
CASSAVGQGWIETQYF
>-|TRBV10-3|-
CAISDLLSYEQYF
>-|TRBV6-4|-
CASSPGEADTQYF
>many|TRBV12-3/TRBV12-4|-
CASKSHNEQFF
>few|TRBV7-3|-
CASSLTPQGGADTQYF
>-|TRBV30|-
CAWNGQFAGELFF